Listed below are T cell receptor beta chains from one sample, sequenced in a study of glioma-infiltrating T cells. TCRdb re-derived calls from the multiplex PCR reads in MiXCR, one entry per CDR3 protein. The table records 84,000 or so distinct CDR3 sequences, less than 30% of them present only once. Sequencing used glioma tissue, nonneoplastic brain tissue, or PBMCs (not recorded which). Every receptor here comes from a human donor with low-grade glioma or glioblastoma, undergoing nonglioma brain surgery, or in good health (not recorded which). Both conserved end residues are part of each CDR3. The D gene is left open where the match is weak. Size is stated for part of the rows, as once, few or many counts, or as a class when the clone is expanded.

CDR3nt: TGCGCCAGCAGCCGGGACAGGGTCCCTTTGGAGCAGTACTTC
CDR3aa: CASSRDRVPLEQYF
v_gene: TRBV5-1
d_gene: TRBD1
abundance: NA
j_gene: TRBJ2-7

CDR3nt: TGTGCCACCGGGGGGGGATACAATGAGCAGTTCTTC
CDR3aa: CATGGGYNEQFF
v_gene: TRBV19
d_gene: TRBD2
abundance: few
j_gene: TRBJ2-1

CDR3nt: TGTGCCAGTAGTATAACGAGTGTCAATCAGCCCCAGCATTTT
CDR3aa: CASSITSVNQPQHF
v_gene: TRBV19
d_gene: NA
abundance: NA
j_gene: TRBJ1-5

CDR3nt: TGTGCCAGCAGCTTACGGACAGGTAACTCTGAAGCTTTCTTT
CDR3aa: CASSLRTGNSEAFF
v_gene: TRBV7-6
d_gene: TRBD1
abundance: many
j_gene: TRBJ1-1

CDR3nt: TGTGCCAGCAGCCAAGGTGTCAAGAGGGGAGAGACCCAGTACTTC
CDR3aa: CASSQGVKRGETQYF
v_gene: TRBV3-1
d_gene: NA
abundance: many
j_gene: TRBJ2-5

CDR3nt: TGTGCCAGTAGACCCGACAGGGGGGCAAATCAGCCCCAGCATTTT
CDR3aa: CASRPDRGANQPQHF
v_gene: TRBV19
d_gene: TRBD1
abundance: many
j_gene: TRBJ1-5

CDR3nt: TGTGCCAGCAGTTTTGGCCAGAGCACAGATACGCAGTATTTT
CDR3aa: CASSFGQSTDTQYF
v_gene: TRBV12-3/TRBV12-4
d_gene: NA
abundance: many
j_gene: TRBJ2-3

CDR3nt: TGTGCCAGCAGTTTAGACGACGGTACTGGAAACACCATATATTTT
CDR3aa: CASSLDDGTGNTIYF
v_gene: TRBV12-3/TRBV12-4
d_gene: NA
abundance: NA
j_gene: TRBJ1-3

CDR3nt: TGTGCCAGCAAGACAGGCCTCCACTACGAGCAGTACTTC
CDR3aa: CASKTGLHYEQYF
v_gene: TRBV6-1
d_gene: NA
abundance: many
j_gene: TRBJ2-7

CDR3nt: TGCGCCAGCAGCTTGGAGGCGACGAGCACTGAAGCTTTCTTT
CDR3aa: CASSLEATSTEAFF
v_gene: TRBV5-1
d_gene: NA
abundance: few
j_gene: TRBJ1-1

CDR3nt: TGCAGCGTTGACGCGGCAGGGAGGGAGCAGTACTTC
CDR3aa: CSVDAAGREQYF
v_gene: TRBV29-1
d_gene: NA
abundance: many
j_gene: TRBJ2-7

CDR3nt: TGTGCCAGTAGTATCCGGGACAGGGGGATGAACACTGAAGCTTTCTTT
CDR3aa: CASSIRDRGMNTEAFF
v_gene: TRBV19
d_gene: TRBD1
abundance: NA
j_gene: TRBJ1-1

CDR3nt: TGTGCCAGCAGCTTTGGGACTAGTAGGCCCCAACAGTATTTT
CDR3aa: CASSFGTSRPQQYF
v_gene: TRBV5-4
d_gene: TRBD2
abundance: many
j_gene: TRBJ2-3

CDR3nt: TGTGCCGGCAGTGAAATAGGGGCGTCCACTGAAGCTTTCTTT
CDR3aa: CAGSEIGASTEAFF
v_gene: TRBV6-1
d_gene: NA
abundance: NA
j_gene: TRBJ1-1

CDR3nt: TGTGCCAGCAGTCCAGGACTAGCCCCGGATACGCAGTATTTT
CDR3aa: CASSPGLAPDTQYF
v_gene: TRBV7-6
d_gene: TRBD2
abundance: many
j_gene: TRBJ2-3

CDR3nt: TGTGCCAGCAGCCATGTCACTTCTGAAGCTTTCTTT
CDR3aa: CASSHVTSEAFF
v_gene: TRBV3-1
d_gene: NA
abundance: many
j_gene: TRBJ1-1

CDR3nt: TGTGCCAGCAGCTTCAACTGGGGTACAGATACGCAGTATTTT
CDR3aa: CASSFNWGTDTQYF
v_gene: TRBV7-6
d_gene: NA
abundance: few
j_gene: TRBJ2-3

CDR3nt: TGTGCCATCAGGCCGGGATTCCAAGAGACCCAGTACTTC
CDR3aa: CAIRPGFQETQYF
v_gene: TRBV10-3
d_gene: NA
abundance: many
j_gene: TRBJ2-5

CDR3nt: TGTGCCAGCAGCCAAGGCGGCAGGGACGGGGAGCAGTACTTC
CDR3aa: CASSQGGRDGEQYF
v_gene: TRBV27
d_gene: NA
abundance: few
j_gene: TRBJ2-7

CDR3nt: TGTGCCAGCAGTCTAAACAGGGTCGGGCTCTACGAGCAGTACTTC
CDR3aa: CASSLNRVGLYEQYF
v_gene: TRBV6-1
d_gene: NA
abundance: many
j_gene: TRBJ2-7